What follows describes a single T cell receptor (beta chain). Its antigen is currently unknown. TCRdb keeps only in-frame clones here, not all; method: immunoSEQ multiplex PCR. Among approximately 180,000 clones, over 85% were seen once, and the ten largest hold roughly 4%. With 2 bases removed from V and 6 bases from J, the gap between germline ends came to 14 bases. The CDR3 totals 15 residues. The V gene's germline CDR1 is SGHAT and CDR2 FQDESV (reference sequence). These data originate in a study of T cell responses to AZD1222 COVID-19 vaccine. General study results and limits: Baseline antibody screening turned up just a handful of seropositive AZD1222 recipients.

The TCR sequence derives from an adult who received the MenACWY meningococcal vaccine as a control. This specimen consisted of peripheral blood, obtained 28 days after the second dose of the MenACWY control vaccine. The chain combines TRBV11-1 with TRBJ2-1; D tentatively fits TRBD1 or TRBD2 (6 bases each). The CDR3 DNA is TGTGCCAGCAGCTTACGGAGGGGGTACGGCAATGAGCAGTTCTTC. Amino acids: CASSLRRGYGNEQFF. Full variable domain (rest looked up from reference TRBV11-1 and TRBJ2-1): EAEVAQSPRYKITEKSQAVAFWCDPISGHATLYWYRQILGQGPELLVQFQDESVVDDSQLPKDRFSAERLKGVDSTLKIQPAELGDSAMYLCASSLRRGYGNEQFFGPGTRLTVL.